Following are 17 T cell receptor beta chains from one sample sequenced in a study of T cells in Graves' hyperthyroidism and ophthalmopathy. The CDR3 regions of TCR beta were amplified from RNA transcripts. Using the HTBI primer set, a first-round RT-PCR was run on the TCR CDR3. TCRdb re-called the multiplex PCR reads through MiXCR, storing one row per CDR3 protein. The sample shows about 720,000 distinct CDR3 sequences, about a sixth of them seen only once. Sequencing was done on a sample of blood. These receptors came from a man between 18 and 35 years old with Graves' hyperthyroidism.

This clonotype was detected many times. This CDR3 reads CSARVWGLAGSNEQFF. As DNA, the CDR3 is TGCAGTGCTAGAGTTTGGGGACTAGCGGGGTCCAATGAGCAGTTCTTC. The gene calls are TRBV20-1 and TRBJ2-1; 13 bases agree with TRBD2. J gave up 6 bases and V 1 base, and 6 bases lay outside the gene matches. This CDR3 is 16 amino acids long. Per the germline V gene, CDR1 is DFQATT and CDR2 is SNEGSKA (reference sequence).

The chain joins TRBV9 to TRBJ2-4; 16 bases agree with TRBD2. The CDR3 consists of 20 residues. The V and J ends lost 4 bases and 0 bases, in that order; junction bases with no gene match: 10. Germline V gene data show CDR1 as SGDLS and CDR2 as YYNGEE. CDR3 residues: CASSSTPGLAGGLAKNIQYF. The CDR3 bases are TGTGCCAGCAGCTCTACACCGGGACTAGCGGGAGGGTTAGCCAAAAACATTCAGTACTTC.

This chain uses TRBV12-3 or TRBV12-4 with TRBJ2-2; 9 bases are shared with TRBD2. The CDR3 runs 16 residues. V lost 4 bases, J lost 1 base, and 4 bases stayed unmatched. CDR3 sequence reads: CASSSPAGGNTGELFF. DNA of the CDR3: TGTGCCAGCAGTTCCCCAGCGGGAGGGAACACCGGGGAGCTGTTTTTT.

This clonotype was found once. V and J are TRBV20-1 and TRBJ1-6; 8 nucleotides align to TRBD1. The CDR3 is 13 amino acids. V lost 5 bases and J lost 14; bases outside the gene matches: 11. In germline, CDR1 is DFQATT, CDR2 SNEGSKA (reference sequence). As DNA, the CDR3 is TGCAGTGCTCCTACAGGGGGTACGGGGGCCCTCCACTTT. Translating gives CSAPTGGTGALHF.

This clonotype was counted only a few times. V usage is TRBV19 and J usage is TRBJ2-1; TRBD2 agrees at 9 bases. V shed 9 bases, J shed 7 bases, and the junction held 10 bases outside the gene matches. Germline CDR1 is LNHDA and CDR2 is SQIVND (reference sequence). The length of the CDR3 is 14 residues. In nucleotides, the CDR3 is TGTGCCAGGCGGAAGGGCGGGAGGGTTAATGAGCAGTTCTTC. It translates to CARRKGGRVNEQFF. The full variable domain, its missing parts supplied by reference TRBV19 and TRBJ2-1, is DGGITQSPKYLFRKEGQNVTLSCEQNLNHDAMYWYRQDPGQGLRLIYYSQIVNDFQKGDIAEGYSVSREKKESFPLTVTSAQKNPTAFYLCARRKGGRVNEQFFGPGTRLTVL.

This clonotype was observed a handful of times. This clone may be a read error of a much larger clone one base away. The J gene is TRBJ2-1, the V gene TRBV12-3 or TRBV12-4, with D unclear. Trimming stripped 3 bases from V and 9 bases from J, with 15 bases between. This CDR3 is built from 14 residues. The CDR3 is CASSLILVGSEQFF. DNA for the CDR3: TGTGCCAGCAGTTTGATCCTAGTGGGAAGTGAGCAGTTCTTC.

This clonotype was seen at least ten times. This rearrangement joins TRBV12-3 or TRBV12-4 to TRBJ2-7, with TRBD2 as a possible D gene (6 bases). Trimming shortened V by 6 bases and J by 0 bases, and 15 bases separated the two germline ends. This CDR3 is built from 15 residues. In nucleotides, the CDR3 is TGTGCCAGCAGCCGAGATAGCGGAAGCTCCTACGAGCAGTACTTC. This encodes CASSRDSGSSYEQYF.

The chain links TRBV5-1 to TRBJ2-7; D is perhaps TRBD2 (5 bases). The CDR3 runs to 17 residues. CDR1 is SGHRS and CDR2 is YFSETQ in the germline V gene. V was pared by 4 bases and J by 2 bases, with 22 bases between. CDR3 in DNA: TGCGCCAGCAGCCCCCTACCCCCGGAGGTACTAACCTACGAGCAGTACTTC. The encoded protein is CASSPLPPEVLTYEQYF.

There are a few counts of this clonotype. This chain links TRBV29-1 with TRBJ2-7; D may be TRBD1 (5 bases). The CDR3 covers 14 residues. Trimming left V 5 bases short and J 5 bases short, with 19 bases between. Germline assignment: CDR1 SQVTM and CDR2 ANQGSEA. The CDR3 sequence: CSVCRADTNDEQYF. The CDR3 region has the DNA TGCAGCGTTTGCAGGGCCGATACGAACGACGAGCAGTACTTC.

This clonotype was observed at least ten times. The rearrangement joins TRBV6-1 to TRBJ2-7; 8 nucleotides align to TRBD2. There are 16 residues in the CDR3. V lost 6 bases and J lost 3; bases outside the gene matches: 13. Per the germline V gene, CDR1 is MNHNS and CDR2 is SASEGT. In DNA, the CDR3 is TGTGCCAGCAGAACTAGCGGAGGCCATCAGTTCTACGAGCAGTACTTC. Residues: CASRTSGGHQFYEQYF.

This clonotype was found many times. The rearrangement uses TRBV27 and TRBJ2-7, with 9 bases matching TRBD2. Germline CDR1 reads MNHEY; CDR2 reads SMNVEV (reference sequence). The CDR3 sequence is 15 residues long. After removal of 5 bases from V and 2 bases from J, the junction contained 7 bases not matched to a gene. The CDR3 spells CASSHGLALTYEQYF. The CDR3 coding sequence is TGTGCCAGCAGTCACGGACTAGCGCTAACCTACGAGCAGTACTTC.

V is TRBV6-6 and J is TRBJ1-1; weak D call: TRBD1 (5 bases). The V end was cut by 2 bases, the J end by 0 bases, with 10 bases between. The germline V gene has CDR1 MNHNY and CDR2 SVGAGI (reference sequence). The CDR3 is 15 amino acids. CDR3 residues: CASSYAGNMNTEAFF. The CDR3 nucleotides are TGTGCCAGCAGTTACGCAGGGAACATGAACACTGAAGCTTTCTTT.

The chain is built from TRBV6-1 and TRBJ2-3; possibly TRBD1 for D (6 bases). Germline CDR1 MNHNS, CDR2 SASEGT. The V and J ends lost 5 bases and 0 bases respectively, with 12 bases between them. This CDR3 has 15 amino acids. The CDR3 DNA sequence: TGTGCCAGCAGTCAGGACAGTTCTAGCACAGATACGCAGTATTTT. Amino acid sequence: CASSQDSSSTDTQYF.

This clonotype was seen only a few times. CDR3 in amino acids: CASRTNLRGPGNNQPQHF. CDR3 DNA sequence: TGTGCCAGCAGAACCAACTTGCGGGGGCCAGGGAACAATCAGCCCCAGCATTTT. The chain carries TRBV27 and TRBJ1-5, with D possibly TRBD1 on 6 matching bases. Between the trimmed V and J ends, which lost 6 bases and 3 bases, there was a span of 24 bases. CDR3 length: 18 residues. The germline CDR1 and CDR2 sequences are MNHEY and SMNVEV (reference sequence).

This clonotype was observed many times. V gene TRBV6-1 combines with J gene TRBJ2-1; no clear D gene. Germline loops: CDR1 MNHNS, CDR2 SASEGT. This CDR3 is built from 17 residues. V lost 5 bases and J lost 7, with 24 bases in between. CDR3 coding DNA: TGTGCCAGCAGTTCTTCCCCGCCCGGAGCGAAGAGTAATGAGCAGTTCTTC. Translating it yields CASSSSPPGAKSNEQFF.

This clonotype was seen repeatedly, ten times or more. The rearrangement uses TRBV12-3 or TRBV12-4 and TRBJ2-5; 7 nucleotides align to TRBD1. The CDR3 length is 14 residues. Trimming cost V 5 bases and J 2 bases; bases outside gene matches: 5. In nucleotides, the CDR3 is TGTGCCAGCAGTACCGGGACAGCTCAAGAGACCCAGTACTTC. This translates into CASSTGTAQETQYF.

In its sample, this clonotype was seen a few times. CDR3 nucleotide sequence: TGTGCTAGTGGTCCGCCGGGACAGGGGAAGGTGGGAGACACTGAAGCTTTCTTT. Translated: CASGPPGQGKVGDTEAFF. The chain joins TRBV12-5 to TRBJ1-1; 10 bases map to TRBD1. In germline, CDR1 is LGHNT, CDR2 FRNRAP. This CDR3 region has 18 residues. J gave up 3 bases and V 5 bases, and 15 bases lay outside the gene matches.